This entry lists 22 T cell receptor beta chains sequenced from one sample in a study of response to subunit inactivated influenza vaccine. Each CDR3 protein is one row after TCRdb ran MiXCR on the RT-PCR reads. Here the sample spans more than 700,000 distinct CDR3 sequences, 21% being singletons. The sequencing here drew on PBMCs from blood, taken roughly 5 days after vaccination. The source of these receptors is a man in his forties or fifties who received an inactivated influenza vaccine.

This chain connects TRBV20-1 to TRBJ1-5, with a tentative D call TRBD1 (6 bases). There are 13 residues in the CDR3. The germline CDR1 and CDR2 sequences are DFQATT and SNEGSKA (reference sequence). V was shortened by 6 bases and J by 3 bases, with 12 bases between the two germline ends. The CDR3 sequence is CSAITGNNQPQHF. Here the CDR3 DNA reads TGCAGTGCAATCACAGGGAACAATCAGCCCCAGCATTTT.

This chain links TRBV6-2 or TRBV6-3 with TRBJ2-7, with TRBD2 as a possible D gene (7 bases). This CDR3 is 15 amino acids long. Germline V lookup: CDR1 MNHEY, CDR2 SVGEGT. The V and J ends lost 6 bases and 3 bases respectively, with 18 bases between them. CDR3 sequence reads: CASRSRGATVYEQYF. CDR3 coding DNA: TGTGCCAGCAGATCTCGGGGGGCGACCGTCTACGAGCAGTACTTC.

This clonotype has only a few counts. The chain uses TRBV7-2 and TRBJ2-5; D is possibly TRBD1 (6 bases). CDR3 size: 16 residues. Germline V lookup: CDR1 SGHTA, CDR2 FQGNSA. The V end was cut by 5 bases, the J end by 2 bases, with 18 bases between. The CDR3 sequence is CASSPLTGFTQETQYF. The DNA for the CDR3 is TGTGCCAGCAGCCCTTTGACAGGATTTACGCAAGAGACCCAGTACTTC.

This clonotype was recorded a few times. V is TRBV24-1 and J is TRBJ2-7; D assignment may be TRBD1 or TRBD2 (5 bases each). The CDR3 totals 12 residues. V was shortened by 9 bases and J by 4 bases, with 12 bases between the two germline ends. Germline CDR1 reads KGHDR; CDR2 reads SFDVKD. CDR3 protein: CATGDGRYEQYF. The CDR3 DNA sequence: TGTGCCACCGGGGACGGAAGATACGAGCAGTACTTC.

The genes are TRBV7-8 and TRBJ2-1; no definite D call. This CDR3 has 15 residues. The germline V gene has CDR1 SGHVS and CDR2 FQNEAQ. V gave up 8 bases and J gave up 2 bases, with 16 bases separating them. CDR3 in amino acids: CASRTIGETYNEQFF. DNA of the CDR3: TGTGCCAGCCGAACTATTGGTGAGACCTACAATGAGCAGTTCTTC.

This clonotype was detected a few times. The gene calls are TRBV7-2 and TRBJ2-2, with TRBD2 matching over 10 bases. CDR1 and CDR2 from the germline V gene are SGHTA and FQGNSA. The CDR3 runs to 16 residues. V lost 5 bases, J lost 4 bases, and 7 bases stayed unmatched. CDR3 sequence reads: CASSPIAGGPTGELFF. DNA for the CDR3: TGTGCCAGCAGCCCAATAGCGGGGGGTCCCACCGGGGAGCTGTTTTTT.

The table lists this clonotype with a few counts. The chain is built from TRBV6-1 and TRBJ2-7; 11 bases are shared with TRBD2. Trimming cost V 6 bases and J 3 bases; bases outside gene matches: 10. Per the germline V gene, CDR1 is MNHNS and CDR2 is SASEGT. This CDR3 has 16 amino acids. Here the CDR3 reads CASSSLAGGPVYEQYF. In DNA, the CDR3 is TGTGCCAGCAGCTCCTTAGCGGGAGGGCCCGTCTACGAGCAGTACTTC.

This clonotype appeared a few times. The CDR3 protein is CASFLAGVDNEQFF. CDR3 DNA sequence: TGTGCCAGCTTCTTGGCGGGAGTCGACAATGAGCAGTTCTTC. The chain is built from TRBV12-3 or TRBV12-4 and TRBJ2-1; 7 nucleotides align to TRBD2. This CDR3 contains 14 residues. V lost 8 bases, J lost 5 bases, and 9 bases stayed unmatched.

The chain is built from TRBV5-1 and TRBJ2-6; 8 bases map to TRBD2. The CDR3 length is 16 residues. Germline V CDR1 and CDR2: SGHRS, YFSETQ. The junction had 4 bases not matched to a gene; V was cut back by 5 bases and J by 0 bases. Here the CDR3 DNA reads TGCGCCAGCAGTGCTAGCGGGCCCTCTGGGGCCAACGTCCTGACTTTC. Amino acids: CASSASGPSGANVLTF. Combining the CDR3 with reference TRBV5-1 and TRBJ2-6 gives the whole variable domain KAGVTQTPRYLIKTRGQQVTLSCSPISGHRSVSWYQQTPGQGLQFLFEYFSETQRNKGNFPGRFSGRQFSNSRSEMNVSTLELGDSALYLCASSASGPSGANVLTFGAGSRLTVL.

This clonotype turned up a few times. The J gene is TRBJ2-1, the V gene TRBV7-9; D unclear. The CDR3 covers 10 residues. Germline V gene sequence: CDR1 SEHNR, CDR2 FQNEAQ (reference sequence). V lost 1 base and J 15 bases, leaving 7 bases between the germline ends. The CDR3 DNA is TGTGCCAGCAGCTTAGATGTCGCGTTCTTC. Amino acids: CASSLDVAFF.

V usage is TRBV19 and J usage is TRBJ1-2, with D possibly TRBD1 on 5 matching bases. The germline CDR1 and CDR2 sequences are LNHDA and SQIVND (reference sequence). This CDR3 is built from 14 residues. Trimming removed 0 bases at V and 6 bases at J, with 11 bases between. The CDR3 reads CASSIDRGTDGYTF. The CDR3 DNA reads TGTGCCAGTAGTATAGATCGAGGGACGGATGGCTACACCTTC. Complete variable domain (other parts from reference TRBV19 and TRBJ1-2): DGGITQSPKYLFRKEGQNVTLSCEQNLNHDAMYWYRQDPGQGLRLIYYSQIVNDFQKGDIAEGYSVSREKKESFPLTVTSAQKNPTAFYLCASSIDRGTDGYTFGSGTRLTVV.

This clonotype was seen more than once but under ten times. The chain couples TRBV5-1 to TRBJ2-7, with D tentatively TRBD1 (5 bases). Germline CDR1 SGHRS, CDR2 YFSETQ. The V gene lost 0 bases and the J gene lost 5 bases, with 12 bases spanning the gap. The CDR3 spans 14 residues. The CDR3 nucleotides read TGCGCCAGCAGCTTGGGGGGCGTGGATGACGAGCAGTACTTC. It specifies CASSLGGVDDEQYF.

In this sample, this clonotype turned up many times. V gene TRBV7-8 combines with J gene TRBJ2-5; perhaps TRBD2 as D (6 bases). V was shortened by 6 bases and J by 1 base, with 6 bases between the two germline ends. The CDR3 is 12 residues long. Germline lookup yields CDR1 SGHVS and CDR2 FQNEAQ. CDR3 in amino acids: CASRGGQETQYF. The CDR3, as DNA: TGTGCCAGCAGGGGGGGCCAAGAGACCCAGTACTTC.

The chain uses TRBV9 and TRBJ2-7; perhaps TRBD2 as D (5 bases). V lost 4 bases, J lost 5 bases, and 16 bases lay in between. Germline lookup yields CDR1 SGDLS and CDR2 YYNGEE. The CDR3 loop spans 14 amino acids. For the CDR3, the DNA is TGTGCCAGCAGCCCAGAGGGCGGTGGGAACGAGCAGTACTTC. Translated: CASSPEGGGNEQYF.

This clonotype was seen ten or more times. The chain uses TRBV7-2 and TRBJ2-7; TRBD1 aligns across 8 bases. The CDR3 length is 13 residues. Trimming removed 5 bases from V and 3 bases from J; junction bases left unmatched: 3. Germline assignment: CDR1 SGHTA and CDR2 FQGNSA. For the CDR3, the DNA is TGTGCCAGCAGCGCAACAGGGGGCTACGAGCAGTACTTC. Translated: CASSATGGYEQYF.

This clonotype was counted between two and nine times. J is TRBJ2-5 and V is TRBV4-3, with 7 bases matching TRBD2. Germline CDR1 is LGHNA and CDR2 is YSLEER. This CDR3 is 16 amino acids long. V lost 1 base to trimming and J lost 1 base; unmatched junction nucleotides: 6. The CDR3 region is CASSQGGLTTQETQYF. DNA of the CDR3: TGCGCCAGCAGCCAAGGGGGACTAACGACCCAAGAGACCCAGTACTTC.

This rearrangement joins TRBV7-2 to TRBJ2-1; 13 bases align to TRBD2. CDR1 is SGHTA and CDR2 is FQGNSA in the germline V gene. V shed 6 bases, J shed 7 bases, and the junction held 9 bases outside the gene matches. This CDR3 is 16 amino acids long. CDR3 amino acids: CASRLAGGRIGNEQFF. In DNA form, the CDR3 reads TGTGCCAGCAGACTAGCGGGAGGGAGGATAGGGAATGAGCAGTTCTTC.

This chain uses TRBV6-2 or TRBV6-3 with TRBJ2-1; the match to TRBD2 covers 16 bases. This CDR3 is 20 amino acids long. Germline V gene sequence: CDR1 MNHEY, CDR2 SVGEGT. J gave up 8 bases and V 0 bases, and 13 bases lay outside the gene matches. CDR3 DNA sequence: TGTGCCAGCAGTTACTCCGGGAAACCGGGACTAGCGGGAGGGCGCGATGAGCAGTTCTTC. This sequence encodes CASSYSGKPGLAGGRDEQFF.

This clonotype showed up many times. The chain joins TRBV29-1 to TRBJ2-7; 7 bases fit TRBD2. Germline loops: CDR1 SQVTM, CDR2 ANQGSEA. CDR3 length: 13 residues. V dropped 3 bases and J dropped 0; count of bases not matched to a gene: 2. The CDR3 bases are TGCAGCGTTGACCGGGGGGACTCCTACGAGCAGTACTTC. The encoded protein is CSVDRGDSYEQYF.

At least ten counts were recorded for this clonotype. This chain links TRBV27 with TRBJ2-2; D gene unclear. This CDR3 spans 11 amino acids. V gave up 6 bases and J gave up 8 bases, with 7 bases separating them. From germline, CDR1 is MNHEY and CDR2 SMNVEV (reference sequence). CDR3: CASRARGELFF. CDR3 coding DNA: TGTGCCAGCAGAGCCAGGGGGGAGCTGTTTTTT.

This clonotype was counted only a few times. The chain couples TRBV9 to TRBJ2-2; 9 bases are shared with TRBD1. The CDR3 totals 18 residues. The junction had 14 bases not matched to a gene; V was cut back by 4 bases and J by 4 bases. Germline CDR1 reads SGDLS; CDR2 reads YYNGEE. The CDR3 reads CASSSGAPGQGGTGELFF. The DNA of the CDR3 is TGTGCCAGCAGCTCCGGCGCTCCGGGACAGGGTGGCACCGGGGAGCTGTTTTTT.

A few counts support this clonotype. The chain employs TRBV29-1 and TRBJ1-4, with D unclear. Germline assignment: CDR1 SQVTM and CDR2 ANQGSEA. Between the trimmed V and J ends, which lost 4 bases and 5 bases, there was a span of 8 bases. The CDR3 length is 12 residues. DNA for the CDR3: TGCAGCGTTGGGGGAAGGAATGAAAAACTGTTTTTT. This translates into CSVGGRNEKLFF.